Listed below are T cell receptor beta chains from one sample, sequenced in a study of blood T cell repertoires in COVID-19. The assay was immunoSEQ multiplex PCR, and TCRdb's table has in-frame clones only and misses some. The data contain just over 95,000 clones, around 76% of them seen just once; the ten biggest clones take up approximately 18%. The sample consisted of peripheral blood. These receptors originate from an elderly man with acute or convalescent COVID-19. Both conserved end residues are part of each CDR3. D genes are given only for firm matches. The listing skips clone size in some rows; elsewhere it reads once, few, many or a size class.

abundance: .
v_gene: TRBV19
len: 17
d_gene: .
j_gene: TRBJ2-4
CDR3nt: TGTGCCAGTAGTACCTTAGCTGCGAGGGTAGCCAAAAACATTCAGTACTTC
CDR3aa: CASSTLAARVAKNIQYF

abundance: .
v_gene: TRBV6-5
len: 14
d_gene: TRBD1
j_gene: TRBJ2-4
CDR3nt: TGTGCCAGCACCCCCCTCGACAGGGTCAACATTCAGTACTTC
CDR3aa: CASTPLDRVNIQYF

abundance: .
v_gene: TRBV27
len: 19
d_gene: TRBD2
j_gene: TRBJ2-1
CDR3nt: TGTGCCAGCAGTTACGTCCGGACTAGCGGGAGGTCCGCCTACAATGAGCAGTTCTTC
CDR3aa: CASSYVRTSGRSAYNEQFF

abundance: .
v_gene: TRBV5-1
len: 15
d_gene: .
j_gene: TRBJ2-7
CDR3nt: TGCGCCAGCAGCTTGCCGCAGGGGACCTCCTACGAGCAGTACTTC
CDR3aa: CASSLPQGTSYEQYF

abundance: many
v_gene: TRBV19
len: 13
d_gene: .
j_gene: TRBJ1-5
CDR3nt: TGTGCCAGTAGTGTAGGCCGGGATCAGCCCCAGCATTTT
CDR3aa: CASSVGRDQPQHF

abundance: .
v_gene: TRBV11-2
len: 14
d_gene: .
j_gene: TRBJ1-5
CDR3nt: TGTGCCAGCAGCTTCCCGGGATGGGATCAGCCCCAGCATTTT
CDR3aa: CASSFPGWDQPQHF

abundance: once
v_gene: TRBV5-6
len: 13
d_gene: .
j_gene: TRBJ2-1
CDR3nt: TGTGCCAGCAGCTTGTTGGGGGCCTTTGAGCAGTTCTTC
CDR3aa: CASSLLGAFEQFF

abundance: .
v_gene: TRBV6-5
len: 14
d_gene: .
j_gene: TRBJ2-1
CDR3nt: TGTGCCAGCAGTTACGAGGAACTTAACAATGAGCAGTTCTTC
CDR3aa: CASSYEELNNEQFF

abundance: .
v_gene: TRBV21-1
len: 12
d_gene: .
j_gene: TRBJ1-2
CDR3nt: TGTGCCAGCAGCCAGGGAATAGATGGCTACACCTTC
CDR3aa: CASSQGIDGYTF

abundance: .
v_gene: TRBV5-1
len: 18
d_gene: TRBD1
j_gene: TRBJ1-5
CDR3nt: TGCGCCAGCAGCCTCGGGACAGGGGGCGGTCCTAGCAATCAGCCCCAGCATTTT
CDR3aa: CASSLGTGGGPSNQPQHF

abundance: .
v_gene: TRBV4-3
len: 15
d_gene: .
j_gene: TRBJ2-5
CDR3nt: TGCGCCAGCAGCCAAGATCCGGCGGGGAGGGAGACCCAGTACTTC
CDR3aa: CASSQDPAGRETQYF

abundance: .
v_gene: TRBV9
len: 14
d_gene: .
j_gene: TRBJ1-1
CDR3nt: TGTGCCAGCAGCCCAACTCAGGTGAGCACTGAAGCTTTCTTT
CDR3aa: CASSPTQVSTEAFF

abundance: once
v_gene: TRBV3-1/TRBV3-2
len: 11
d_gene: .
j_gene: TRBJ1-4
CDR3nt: TGTGCCAGCAGGGGGGGAGATGCTCTGTTTTTT
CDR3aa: CASRGGDALFF

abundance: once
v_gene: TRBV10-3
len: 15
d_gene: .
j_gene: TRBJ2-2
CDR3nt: TGTGCCATCAGTGAGGTGACAGGGAACACCGGGGAGCTGTTTTTT
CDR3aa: CAISEVTGNTGELFF

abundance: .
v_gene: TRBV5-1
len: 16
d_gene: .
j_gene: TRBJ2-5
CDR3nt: TGCGCCAGCAGCCTGTCAGGGAGGTTGGGGCAAGAGACCCAGTACTTC
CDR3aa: CASSLSGRLGQETQYF

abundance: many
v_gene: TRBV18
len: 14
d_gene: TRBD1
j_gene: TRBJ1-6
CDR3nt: TGTGCCAGCTCAGTCACAGGGGATAATTCACCCCTCCACTTT
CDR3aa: CASSVTGDNSPLHF

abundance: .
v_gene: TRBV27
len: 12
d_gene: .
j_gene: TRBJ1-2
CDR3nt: TGTGCCAGCAGTGGGGACACCTATGGCTACACCTTC
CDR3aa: CASSGDTYGYTF

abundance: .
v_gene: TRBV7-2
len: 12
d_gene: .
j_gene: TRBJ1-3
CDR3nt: TGTGCCAGCAGTTTAACACGAAACACCATATATTTT
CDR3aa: CASSLTRNTIYF

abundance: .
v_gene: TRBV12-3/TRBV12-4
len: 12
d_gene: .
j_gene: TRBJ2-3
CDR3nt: TGTGCCAGCGGGACTAGCACAGATACGCAGTATTTT
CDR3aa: CASGTSTDTQYF

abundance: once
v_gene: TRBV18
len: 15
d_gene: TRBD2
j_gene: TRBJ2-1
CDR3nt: TGTGCCAGCTCCCGTACTAGCGGGGGCCTCAATGAGCAGTTCTTC
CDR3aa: CASSRTSGGLNEQFF

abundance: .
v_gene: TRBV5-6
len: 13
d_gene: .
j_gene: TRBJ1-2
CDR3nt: TGTGCCAGCAGCTTGGAGCGCCTTCCCGGCTACACCTTC
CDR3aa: CASSLERLPGYTF

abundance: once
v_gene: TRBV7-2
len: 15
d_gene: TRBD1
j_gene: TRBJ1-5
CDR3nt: TGTGCCAGCAGCTTCGGGACAGGCAGGGATCAGCCCCAGCATTTT
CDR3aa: CASSFGTGRDQPQHF

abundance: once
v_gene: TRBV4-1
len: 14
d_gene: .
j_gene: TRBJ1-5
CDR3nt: TGCGCCAGCAGCGACAAGGGGGGCAATCAGCCCCAGCATTTT
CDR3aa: CASSDKGGNQPQHF

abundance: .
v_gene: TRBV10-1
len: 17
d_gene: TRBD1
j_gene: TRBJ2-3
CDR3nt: TGCGCCAGCAGTGAGAGGGGGACAGGCCTTAGCACAGATACGCAGTATTTT
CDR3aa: CASSERGTGLSTDTQYF

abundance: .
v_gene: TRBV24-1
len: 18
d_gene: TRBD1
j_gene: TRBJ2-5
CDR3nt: TGTGCCACCAGTGATTCCGGGACAGGGACGTTAAAGCAAGAGACCCAGTACTTC
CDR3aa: CATSDSGTGTLKQETQYF

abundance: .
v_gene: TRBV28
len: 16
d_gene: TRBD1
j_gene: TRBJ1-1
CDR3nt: TGTGCCAGCAGCCCAAGGACAGGGGGCCTGGGGACTGAAGCTTTCTTT
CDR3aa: CASSPRTGGLGTEAFF

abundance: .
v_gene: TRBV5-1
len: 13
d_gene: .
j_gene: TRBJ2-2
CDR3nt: TGCGCCAGCAGCTCGGGAGAGACCGGGGAGCTGTTTTTT
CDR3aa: CASSSGETGELFF

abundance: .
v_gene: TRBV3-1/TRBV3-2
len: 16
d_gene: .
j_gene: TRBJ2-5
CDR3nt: TGTGCCAGCAGCCAATTCTCCGCACTAGCATTGGAGACCCAGTACTTC
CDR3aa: CASSQFSALALETQYF

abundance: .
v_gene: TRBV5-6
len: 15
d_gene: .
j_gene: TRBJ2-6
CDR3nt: TGTGCCAGCAGCGTCATGAGGTCAGGGGCCAACGTCCTGACTTTC
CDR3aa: CASSVMRSGANVLTF

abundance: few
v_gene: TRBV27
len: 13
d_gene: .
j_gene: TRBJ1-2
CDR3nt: TGTGCCAGCAGTTTTAGGGGAAACTATGGCTACACCTTC
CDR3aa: CASSFRGNYGYTF

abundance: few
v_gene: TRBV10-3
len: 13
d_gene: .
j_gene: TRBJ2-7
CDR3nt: TGTGCCAGCGGGGCGCGAGGGACGATCGAGCAGTACTTC
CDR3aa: CASGARGTIEQYF

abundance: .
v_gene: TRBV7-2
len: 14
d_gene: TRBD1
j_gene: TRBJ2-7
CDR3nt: TGTGCCAGCAGCTTCGGGACAGCCTCCTACGAGCAGTACTTC
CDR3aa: CASSFGTASYEQYF

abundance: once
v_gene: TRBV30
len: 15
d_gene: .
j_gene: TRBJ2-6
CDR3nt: TGTGCCTGGGGTGGAGTCAAGTCTGGGGCCAACGTCCTGACTTTC
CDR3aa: CAWGGVKSGANVLTF

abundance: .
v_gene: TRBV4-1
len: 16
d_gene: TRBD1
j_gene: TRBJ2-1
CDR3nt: TGCGCCAGCAGCCAAGGAATAGGACAGGGGTCGAATGAGCAGTTCTTC
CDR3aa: CASSQGIGQGSNEQFF

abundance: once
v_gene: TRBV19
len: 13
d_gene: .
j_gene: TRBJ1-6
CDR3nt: TGTGCCAGTAGTACAAATACAGGTTCACCCCTCCACTTT
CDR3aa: CASSTNTGSPLHF

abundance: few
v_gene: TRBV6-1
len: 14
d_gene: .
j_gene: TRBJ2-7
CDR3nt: TGTGCCAGCAGTGAAATCCAGGACTACGAGGAGCAGTACTTC
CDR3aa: CASSEIQDYEEQYF

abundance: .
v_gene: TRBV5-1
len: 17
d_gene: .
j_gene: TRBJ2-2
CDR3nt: TGCGCCAGCAGATACCTGGGGGGGGGCGCTTCCCCCGGGGAGCTGTTTTTT
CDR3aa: CASRYLGGGASPGELFF

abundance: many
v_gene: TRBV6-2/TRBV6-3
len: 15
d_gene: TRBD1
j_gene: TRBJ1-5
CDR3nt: TGTGCCAGCAGTCGCACAGGGGTGGGTGATCAGCCCCAGCATTTT
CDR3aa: CASSRTGVGDQPQHF

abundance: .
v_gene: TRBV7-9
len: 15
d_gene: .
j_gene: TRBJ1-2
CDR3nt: TGTGCCAGCAGCTCAACAGGGACGGCTAACTATGGCTACACCTTC
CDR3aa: CASSSTGTANYGYTF

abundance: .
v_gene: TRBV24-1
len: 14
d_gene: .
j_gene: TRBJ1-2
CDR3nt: TGTGCCACCAGTGATTTGTCACAGAACTATGGCTACACCTTC
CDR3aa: CATSDLSQNYGYTF

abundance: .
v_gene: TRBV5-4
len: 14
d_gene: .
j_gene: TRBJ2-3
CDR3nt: TGTGCCAGCAGCACCGGGACTAGCACAGATACGCAGTATTTT
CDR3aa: CASSTGTSTDTQYF

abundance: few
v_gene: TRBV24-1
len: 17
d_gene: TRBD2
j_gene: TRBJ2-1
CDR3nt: TGTGCCACCAGCCCCTCTTCTAGCGGGAGGGCCGGGAATGAGCAGTTCTTC
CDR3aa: CATSPSSSGRAGNEQFF

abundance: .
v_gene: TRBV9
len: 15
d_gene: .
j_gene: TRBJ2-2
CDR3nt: TGTGCCAGCAGCAGTCAGGGGAGCGTCACCGGGGAGCTGTTTTTT
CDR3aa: CASSSQGSVTGELFF

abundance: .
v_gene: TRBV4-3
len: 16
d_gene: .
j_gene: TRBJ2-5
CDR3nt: TGCGCCAGCAGCCAAGATCGAACAGGCGTGGGGGGGACCCAGTACTTC
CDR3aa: CASSQDRTGVGGTQYF

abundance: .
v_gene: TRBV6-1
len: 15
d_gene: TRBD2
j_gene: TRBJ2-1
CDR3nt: TGTGCCAGCAGTGATGTAGCGGGGCAATACAATGAGCAGTTCTTC
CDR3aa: CASSDVAGQYNEQFF

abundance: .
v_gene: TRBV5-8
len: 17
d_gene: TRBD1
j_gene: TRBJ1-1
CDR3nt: TGTGCCAGCAGCAACCAAAGACAGGGGAGTAGGAACACTGAAGCTTTCTTT
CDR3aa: CASSNQRQGSRNTEAFF

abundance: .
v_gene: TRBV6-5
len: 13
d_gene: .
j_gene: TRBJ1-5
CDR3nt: TGTGCCAGCGCCGCTACTAGCAATCAGCCCCAGCATTTT
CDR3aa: CASAATSNQPQHF

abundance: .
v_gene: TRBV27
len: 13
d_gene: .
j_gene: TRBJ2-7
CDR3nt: TGTGCCAGCAGTCCCCTAGGCAGGACAAAACAGTACTTC
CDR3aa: CASSPLGRTKQYF

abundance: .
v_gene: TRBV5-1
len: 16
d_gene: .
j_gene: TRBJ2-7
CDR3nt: TGCGCCAGCAGAGGTGAGGGCTACAGGGCTACCTACGAGCAGTACTTC
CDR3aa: CASRGEGYRATYEQYF